This T cell receptor beta chain was sequenced in a study of tumor-infiltrating lymphocytes in primary liver carcinoma. As to this clonotype: The junction departs from the called germline gene at one end, perhaps through a read error.

The tissue used was unsorted bulk material of 20-30 mg. RNA and DNA were co-extracted from it with the AllPrep DNA/RNA mini kit. Germline values: CDR1 SGHAT, CDR2 FQNNGV. This CDR3 is built from 15 residues. cDNA specific to TCR beta was made from 500 ng of total RNA, with a constant-region primer employed for priming. Three rounds of nested multiplex PCR with slightly modified ARM-PCR produced TCR beta libraries. Rounds one and two of PCR, each of roughly 10 cycles, were primed with TRBV1-TRBV30 forward primers and a C-beta reverse primer. TCRdb processed the multiplex PCR reads anew with MiXCR; each CDR3 protein has one entry. The data contain tens of thousands of distinct CDR3 sequences, approximately 80% of them singletons.

Material for sequencing was liver tumor tissue from sampling region 2. Subset: tumor region T2, inferior pole. This chain connects TRBV11-2 to TRBJ2-3, with 10 bases aligning to TRBD2. The clonotype originates from a woman aged 30 to 39 with primary liver carcinoma and hepatitis B virus infection. The CDR3 loop is CTSSSGSGRADMQYF. The CDR3 nucleotides read TGTACCAGTAGCTCAGGAAGCGGGAGGGCAGATATGCAGTATTTT. The full variable domain, rest sourced from reference TRBV11-2 and TRBJ2-3, is EAGVAQSPRYKIIEKRQSVAFWCNPISGHATLYWYQQILGQGPKLLIQFQNNGVVDDSQLPKDRFSAERLKGVDSTLKIQPAKLEDSAVYLCTSSSGSGRADMQYFGPGTRLTVL.